Reported below is one T cell receptor beta chain. There is no known antigen for this receptor. Base qualities were left out, and no much larger clone turns up one base away. These data come from a study of blood T cell repertoires in COVID-19 (TCRdb year 2020). For context, the study as a whole: Samples covering the acute and convalescent phases of COVID-19 were provided by collaborators in the United States, Italy and Spain. The sample metadata nearly always contained a de-identified subject ID, COVID-19 status, age in years and sex. The dataset comprised deeply sampled blood TCRbeta repertoires from subjects exposed to, actively infected with, or recovered from COVID-19. Samples were obtained from the ongoing ImmuneRACE study (first 160 participants) and from 1,254 subjects provided by 6 global collaborators. Where HLA class I and class II types were available, the types were taken from metadata supplied by the sample provider, not from assay-based typing. The repertoires were released in a freely available public database meant as a resource for research on the immune response to SARS-CoV-2. The prospective study material was composed of cDNA or gDNA derived from T cells, B-cell-depleted T cells, or PBMCs. Overall study results and their limits: How much clinical and demographic metadata was included differed by source and by participant, and the metadata was provided uncurated.

Collaborating institutions collected whole blood in K2EDTA tubes following their own protocols. For TCRbeta analysis, collaborators shipped samples as frozen whole blood, isolated PBMCs, or DNA extracted from either of those sample types. The germline V gene sets CDR1 to SGHNT and CDR2 to YENEEA. Germline trimming amounts to 6 bases on V and 6 bases on J, with 7 as the count of junction bases outside the gene matches. Taken from cysteine to phenylalanine, the CDR3 has 15 residues. The DNA shown is the 45-base CDR3, in frame from base 1. The immunoSEQ Assay, a bias-controlled multiplex PCR, was used to amplify TCRbeta CDR3 regions from genomic DNA. In the authors' own workflow: Nucleated cell counts per sample were estimated from amplification of reference gene primers within the assay. Sequence reads were collapsed and filtered to measure the absolute abundance of every unique TCRbeta CDR3 rearrangement. For each sample, productive Simpson clonality was calculated as the square root of Simpson's diversity index over productive rearrangements. Not all clones reach the TCRdb copy of this immuneACCESS table, which keeps in-frame sequences only. Checked studies attribute under half of the gap to unresolved V genes and leave the rest unexplained. V and J calls and clone size are as listed in that table; D and trimming were resolved from the DNA. This sample is represented by roughly 130,000 clones; just under 85% of them were singletons. The ten largest clones represent about a sixth of the sample.

The sequenced sample consisted of peripheral blood. The rearranged chain carries TRBV11-3 and TRBJ2-2, with TRBD2 identical over 10 junction bases. The TCR was taken from a woman between 50 and 59 years old with acute or convalescent COVID-19. The CDR3 protein: CASSPASGGSGELFF. The nucleotide sequence reads TGTGCCAGCAGTCCCGCTAGCGGGGGTTCCGGGGAGCTGTTTTTT.